The sequence of this T cell receptor beta chain was determined in a study of CD8+CD57+ T cells in acquired aplastic anemia. Genomic DNA templated the TCR beta VDJ and CDR3 profiling. TCRdb reprocessed the reads via MiXCR and lists one record per CDR3 protein. The sample has about 180,000 distinct CDR3 sequences, 45% to 60% seen once. Turning to this clonotype: Its antigen is not identified.

In germline, CDR1 is ENHRY, CDR2 SYGVKD. Trimming cost V 4 bases and J 3 bases; bases outside gene matches: 3. CDR3 length: 14 residues. Overall study findings and caveats: Patients and controls shared roughly 31 CD8+ CDR3 sequences, highly expressed in patients.

Before being chosen for sequencing, patients had shown CD8+CD57+ cell expansion by flow cytometry. Severe acquired aplastic anemia was diagnosed in all patients. The material sequenced was sorted CD4+, CD8+, or CD8+CD57+ T cells (not recorded which) from PBMCs. The chain employs TRBV10-3 and TRBJ1-3, with TRBD1 matching 7 bases. This TCR came from a human donor with aplastic anemia. The CDR3 loop is CAISAGQVGNTIYF. CDR3 bases: TGTGCCATCAGTGCAGGACAGGTTGGAAACACCATATATTTT.